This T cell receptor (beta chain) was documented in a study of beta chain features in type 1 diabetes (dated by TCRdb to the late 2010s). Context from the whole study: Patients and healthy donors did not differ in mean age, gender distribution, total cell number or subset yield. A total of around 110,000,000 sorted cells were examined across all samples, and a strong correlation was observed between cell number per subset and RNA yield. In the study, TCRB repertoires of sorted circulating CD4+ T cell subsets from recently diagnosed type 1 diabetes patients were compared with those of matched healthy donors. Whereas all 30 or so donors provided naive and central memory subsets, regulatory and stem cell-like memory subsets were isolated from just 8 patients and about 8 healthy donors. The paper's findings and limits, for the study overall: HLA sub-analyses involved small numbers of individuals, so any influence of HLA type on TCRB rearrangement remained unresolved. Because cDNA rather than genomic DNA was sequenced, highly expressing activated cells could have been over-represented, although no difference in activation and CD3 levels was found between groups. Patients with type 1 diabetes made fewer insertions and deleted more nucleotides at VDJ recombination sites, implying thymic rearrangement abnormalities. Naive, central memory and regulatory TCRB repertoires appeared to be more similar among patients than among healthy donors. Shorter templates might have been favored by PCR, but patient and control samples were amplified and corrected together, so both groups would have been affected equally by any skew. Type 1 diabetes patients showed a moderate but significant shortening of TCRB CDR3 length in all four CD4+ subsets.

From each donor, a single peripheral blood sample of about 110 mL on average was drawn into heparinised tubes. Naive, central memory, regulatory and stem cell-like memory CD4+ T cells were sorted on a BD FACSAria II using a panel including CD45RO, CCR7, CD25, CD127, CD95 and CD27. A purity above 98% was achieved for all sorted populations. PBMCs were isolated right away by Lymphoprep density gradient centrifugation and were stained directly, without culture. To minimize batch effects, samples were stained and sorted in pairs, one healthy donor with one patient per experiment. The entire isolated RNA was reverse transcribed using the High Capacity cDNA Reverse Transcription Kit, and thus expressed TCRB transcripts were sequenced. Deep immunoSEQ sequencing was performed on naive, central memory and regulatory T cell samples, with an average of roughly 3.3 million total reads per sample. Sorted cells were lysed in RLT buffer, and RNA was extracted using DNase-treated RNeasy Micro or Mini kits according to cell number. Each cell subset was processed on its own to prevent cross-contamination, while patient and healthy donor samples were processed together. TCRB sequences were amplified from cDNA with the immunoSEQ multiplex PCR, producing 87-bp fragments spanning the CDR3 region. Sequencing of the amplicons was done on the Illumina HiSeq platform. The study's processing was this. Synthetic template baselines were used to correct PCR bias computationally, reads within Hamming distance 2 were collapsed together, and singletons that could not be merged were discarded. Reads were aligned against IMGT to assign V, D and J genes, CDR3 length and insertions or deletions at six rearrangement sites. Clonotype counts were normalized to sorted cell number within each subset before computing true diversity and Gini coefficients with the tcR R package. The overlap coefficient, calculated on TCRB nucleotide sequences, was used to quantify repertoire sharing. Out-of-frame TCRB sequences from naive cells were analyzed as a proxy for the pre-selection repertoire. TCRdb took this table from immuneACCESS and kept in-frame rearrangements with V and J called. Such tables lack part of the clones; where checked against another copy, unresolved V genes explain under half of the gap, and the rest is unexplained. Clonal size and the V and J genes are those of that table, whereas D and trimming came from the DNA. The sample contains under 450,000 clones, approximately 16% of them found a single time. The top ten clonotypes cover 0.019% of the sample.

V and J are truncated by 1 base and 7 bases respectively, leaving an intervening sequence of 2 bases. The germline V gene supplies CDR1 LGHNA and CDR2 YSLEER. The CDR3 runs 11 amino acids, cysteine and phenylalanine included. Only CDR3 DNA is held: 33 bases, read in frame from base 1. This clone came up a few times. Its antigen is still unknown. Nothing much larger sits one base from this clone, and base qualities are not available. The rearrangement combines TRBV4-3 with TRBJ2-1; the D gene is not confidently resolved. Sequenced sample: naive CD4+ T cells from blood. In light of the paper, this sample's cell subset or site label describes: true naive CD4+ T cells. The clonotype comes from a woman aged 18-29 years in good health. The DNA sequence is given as TGCGCCAGCAGCCAAGTAAATGAGCAGTTCTTC. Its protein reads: CASSQVNEQFF.